This paragraph reports one T cell receptor beta chain. These data come from a study of blood T cell repertoires in COVID-19. Study in general: Sites in the United States, Italy and Spain provided acute and convalescent COVID-19 samples. T cells, B-cell-depleted T cells, or PBMCs provided the cDNA or gDNA that served as material.

Original processing methods: Amplification of reference gene primers provided the estimated nucleated cell counts. Sequenced by immunoSEQ multiplex PCR; TCRdb stores in-frame clones only, minus some. V, J and clone size were drawn from that table, and D and trimming were deduced from the DNA. This table holds 200,000 to 250,000 clones, approximately 82% found once. The CDR3 spans 12 residues. Between the trimmed V and J ends, which lost 3 bases and 13 bases, there was a span of 13 bases. In germline, CDR1 is MNHEY, CDR2 SMNVEV (reference sequence). The sample comprised peripheral blood. The J gene is TRBJ2-1, the V gene TRBV27, with D possibly TRBD1 on 6 matching bases. This receptor was obtained from a woman of 80 years or more with acute or convalescent COVID-19. The CDR3 reads CASSFLQGHQFF. DNA of the CDR3: TGTGCCAGCAGTTTCCTCCAGGGGCATCAGTTCTTC.